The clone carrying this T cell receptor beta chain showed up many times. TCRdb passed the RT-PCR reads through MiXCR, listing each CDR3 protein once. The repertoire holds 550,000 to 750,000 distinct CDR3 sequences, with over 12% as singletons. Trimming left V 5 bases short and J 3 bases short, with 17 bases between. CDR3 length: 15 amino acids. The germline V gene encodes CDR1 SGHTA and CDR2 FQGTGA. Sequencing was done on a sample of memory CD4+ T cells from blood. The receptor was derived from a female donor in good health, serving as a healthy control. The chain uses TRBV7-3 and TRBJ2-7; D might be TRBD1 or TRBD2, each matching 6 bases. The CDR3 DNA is TGTGCCAGCAGCGCCGGTGGAGGGGGACTCTACGAGCAGTACTTC. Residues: CASSAGGGGLYEQYF.